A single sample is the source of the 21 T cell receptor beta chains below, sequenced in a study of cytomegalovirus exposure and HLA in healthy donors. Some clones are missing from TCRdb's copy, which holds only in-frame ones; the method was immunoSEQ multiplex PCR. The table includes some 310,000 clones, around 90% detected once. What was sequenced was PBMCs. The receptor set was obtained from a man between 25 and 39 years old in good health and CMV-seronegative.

CDR3 sequence (DNA): TGTGCCAGCAGTTTCCTAAATCAGCCCCAGCATTTT. This encodes CASSFLNQPQHF. The chain has TRBV27 and TRBJ1-5; D is unresolved. Germline V gives CDR1 MNHEY, CDR2 SMNVEV (reference sequence). The CDR3 extends over 12 amino acids. V dropped 3 bases and J dropped 4 bases, with 4 bases sitting between them.

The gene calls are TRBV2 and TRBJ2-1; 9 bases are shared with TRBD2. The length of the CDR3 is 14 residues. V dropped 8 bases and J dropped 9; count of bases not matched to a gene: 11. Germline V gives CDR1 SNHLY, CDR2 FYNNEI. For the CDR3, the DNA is TGTGCCAGCCCCCCCTGGCGGGGGGGTGGTGAGCAGTTCTTC. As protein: CASPPWRGGGEQFF.

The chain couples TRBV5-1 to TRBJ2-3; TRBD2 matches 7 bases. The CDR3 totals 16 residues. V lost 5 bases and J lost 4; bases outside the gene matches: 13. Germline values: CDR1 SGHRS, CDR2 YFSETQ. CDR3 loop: CASSRDYRGVADTQYF. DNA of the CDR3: TGCGCCAGCAGTCGGGACTACCGGGGAGTAGCAGATACGCAGTATTTT.

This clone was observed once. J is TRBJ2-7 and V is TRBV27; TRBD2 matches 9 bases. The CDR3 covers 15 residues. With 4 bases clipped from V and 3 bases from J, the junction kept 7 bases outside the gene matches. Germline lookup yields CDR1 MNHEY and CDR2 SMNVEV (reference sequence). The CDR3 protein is CASSSGTSLHYEQYF. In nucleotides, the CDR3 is TGTGCCAGCAGTTCCGGGACTAGCCTCCACTACGAGCAGTACTTC.

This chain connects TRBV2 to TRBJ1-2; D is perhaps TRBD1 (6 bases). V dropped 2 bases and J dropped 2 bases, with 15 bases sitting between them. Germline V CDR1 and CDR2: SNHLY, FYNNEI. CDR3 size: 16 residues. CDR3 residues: CASSERRSGHNYGYTF. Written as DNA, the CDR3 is TGTGCCAGCAGTGAACGGAGGTCGGGACACAACTATGGCTACACCTTC.

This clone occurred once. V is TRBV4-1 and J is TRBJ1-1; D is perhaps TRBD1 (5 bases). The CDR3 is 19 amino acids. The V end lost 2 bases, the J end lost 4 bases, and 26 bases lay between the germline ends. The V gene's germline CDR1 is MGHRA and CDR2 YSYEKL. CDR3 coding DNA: TGCGCCAGCAGCCAACGATTTGGGGCTGAAATGAAAGGTACCACTGAAGCTTTCTTT. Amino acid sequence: CASSQRFGAEMKGTTEAFF.

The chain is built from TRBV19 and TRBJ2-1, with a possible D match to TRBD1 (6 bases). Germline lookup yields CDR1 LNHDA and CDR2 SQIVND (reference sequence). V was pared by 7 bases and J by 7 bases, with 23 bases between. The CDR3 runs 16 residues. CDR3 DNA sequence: TGTGCCAGTACACATGAGAGGGGGTCGTCCCAAAATGAGCAGTTCTTC. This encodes CASTHERGSSQNEQFF.

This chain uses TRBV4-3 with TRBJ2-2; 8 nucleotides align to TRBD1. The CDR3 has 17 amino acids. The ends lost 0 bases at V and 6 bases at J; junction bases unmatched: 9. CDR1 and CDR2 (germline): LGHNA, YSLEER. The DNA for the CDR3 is TGCGCCAGCAGCCAAGAGGGACAGGCCATGGTGGCCGGGGAGCTGTTTTTT. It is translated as CASSQEGQAMVAGELFF.

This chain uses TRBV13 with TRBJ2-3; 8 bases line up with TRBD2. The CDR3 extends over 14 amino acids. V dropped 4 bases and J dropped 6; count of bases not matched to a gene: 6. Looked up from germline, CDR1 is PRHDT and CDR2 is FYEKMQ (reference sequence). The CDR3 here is CASSYSGTGDTQYF. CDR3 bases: TGTGCCAGCAGCTATAGCGGGACGGGCGATACGCAGTATTTT.

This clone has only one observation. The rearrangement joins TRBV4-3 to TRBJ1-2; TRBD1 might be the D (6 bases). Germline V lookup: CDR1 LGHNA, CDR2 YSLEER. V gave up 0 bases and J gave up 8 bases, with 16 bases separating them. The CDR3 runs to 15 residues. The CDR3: CASSQDRLSGEGYTF. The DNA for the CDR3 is TGCGCCAGCAGCCAAGATCGTTTATCAGGGGAGGGCTACACCTTC.

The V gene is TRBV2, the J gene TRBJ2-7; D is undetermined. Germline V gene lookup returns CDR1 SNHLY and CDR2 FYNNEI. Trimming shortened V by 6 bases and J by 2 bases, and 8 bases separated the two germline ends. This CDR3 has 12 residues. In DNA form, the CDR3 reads TGTGCCAGCAGCGCAGGAACCTACGAGCAGTACTTC. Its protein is CASSAGTYEQYF.

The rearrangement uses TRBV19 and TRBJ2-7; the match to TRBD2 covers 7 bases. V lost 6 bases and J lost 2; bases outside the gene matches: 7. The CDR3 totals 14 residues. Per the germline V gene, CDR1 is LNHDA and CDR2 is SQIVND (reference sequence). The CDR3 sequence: CASSRGEGTYEQYF. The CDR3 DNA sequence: TGTGCCAGTAGCCGGGGGGAAGGCACCTACGAGCAGTACTTC.

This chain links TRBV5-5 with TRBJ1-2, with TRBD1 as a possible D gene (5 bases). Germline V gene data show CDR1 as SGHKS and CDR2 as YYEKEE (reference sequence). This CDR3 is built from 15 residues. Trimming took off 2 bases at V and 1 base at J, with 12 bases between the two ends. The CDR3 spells CASSLGDNINYGYTF. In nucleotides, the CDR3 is TGTGCCAGCAGCTTAGGGGATAACATTAACTATGGCTACACCTTC.

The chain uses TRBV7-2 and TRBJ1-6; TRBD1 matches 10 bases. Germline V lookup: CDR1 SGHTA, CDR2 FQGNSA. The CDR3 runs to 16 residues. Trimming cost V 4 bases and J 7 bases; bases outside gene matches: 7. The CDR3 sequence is CASSSTGTGANSPLHF. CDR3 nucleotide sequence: TGTGCCAGCAGCTCAACCGGGACAGGGGCCAATTCACCCCTCCACTTT.

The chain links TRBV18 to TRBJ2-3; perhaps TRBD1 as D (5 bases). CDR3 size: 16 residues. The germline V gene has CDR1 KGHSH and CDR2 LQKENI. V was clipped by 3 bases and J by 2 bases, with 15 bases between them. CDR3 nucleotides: TGTGCCAGCTCACCCAGGGTGGCGGTCAACACAGATACGCAGTATTTT. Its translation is CASSPRVAVNTDTQYF.

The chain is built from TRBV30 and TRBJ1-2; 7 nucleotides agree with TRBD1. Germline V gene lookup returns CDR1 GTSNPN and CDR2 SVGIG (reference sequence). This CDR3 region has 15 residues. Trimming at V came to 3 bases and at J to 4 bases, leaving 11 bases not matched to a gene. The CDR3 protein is CAWREDRTPGYGYTF. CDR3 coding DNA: TGTGCCTGGAGGGAGGACAGGACGCCTGGCTATGGCTACACCTTC. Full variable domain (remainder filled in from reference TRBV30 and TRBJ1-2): SQTIHQWPATLVQPVGSPLSLECTVEGTSNPNLYWYRQAAGRGLQLLFYSVGIGQISSEVPQNLSASRPQDRQFILSSKKLLLSDSGFYLCAWREDRTPGYGYTFGSGTRLTVV.

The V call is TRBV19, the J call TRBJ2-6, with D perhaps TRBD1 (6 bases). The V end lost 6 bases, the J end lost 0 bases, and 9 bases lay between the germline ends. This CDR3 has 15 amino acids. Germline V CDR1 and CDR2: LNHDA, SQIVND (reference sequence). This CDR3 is CASRGHHSGANVLTF. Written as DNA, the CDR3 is TGTGCCAGTAGGGGACACCACTCTGGGGCCAACGTCCTGACTTTC.

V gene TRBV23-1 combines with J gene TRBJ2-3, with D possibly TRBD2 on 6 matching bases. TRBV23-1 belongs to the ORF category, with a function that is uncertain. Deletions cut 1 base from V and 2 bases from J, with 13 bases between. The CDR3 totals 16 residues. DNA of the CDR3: TGCGCCAGCAGTCAATTGGGGGACTTTCACACAGATACGCAGTATTTT. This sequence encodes CASSQLGDFHTDTQYF.

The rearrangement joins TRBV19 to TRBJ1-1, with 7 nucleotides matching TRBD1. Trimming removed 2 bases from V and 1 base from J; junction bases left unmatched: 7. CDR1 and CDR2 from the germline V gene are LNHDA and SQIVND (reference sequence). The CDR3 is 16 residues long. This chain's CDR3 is CASSIMVDRSNTEAFF. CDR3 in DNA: TGTGCCAGTAGTATAATGGTGGACAGGTCGAACACTGAAGCTTTCTTT.

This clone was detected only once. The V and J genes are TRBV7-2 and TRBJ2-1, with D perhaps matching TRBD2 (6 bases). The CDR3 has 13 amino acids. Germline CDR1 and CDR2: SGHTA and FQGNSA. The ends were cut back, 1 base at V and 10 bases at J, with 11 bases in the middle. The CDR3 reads CASSLGRGSEQFF. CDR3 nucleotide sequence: TGTGCCAGCAGCTTAGGGAGGGGAAGCGAGCAGTTCTTC.

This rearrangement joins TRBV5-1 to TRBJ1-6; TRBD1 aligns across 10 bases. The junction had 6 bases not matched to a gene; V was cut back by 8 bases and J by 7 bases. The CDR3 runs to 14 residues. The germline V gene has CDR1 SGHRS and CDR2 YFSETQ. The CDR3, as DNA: TGCGCCAGTAGACAGGGGGCATCGAATTCACCCCTCCACTTT. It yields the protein CASRQGASNSPLHF.